This TCR beta chain emerged from a study of blood T cell repertoires in COVID-19. Produced via immunoSEQ multiplex PCR; TCRdb's table is partial and in-frame only. The data show 150,000 or so clones, around 80% seen once. The CDR3 spans 14 residues. J gave up 6 bases and V 5 bases, and 8 bases lay outside the gene matches. Germline V gene lookup returns CDR1 MNHEY and CDR2 SVGAGI. All recovered Cohort 3 donors got two negative PCRs, got clearance, or saw symptom resolution. V usage is TRBV6-5 and J usage is TRBJ2-7; 9 bases are a match to TRBD1. What was sequenced was PBMCs or T cells enriched from blood (not recorded which). The sequence came from a man aged 45-60 years who had recovered from COVID-19. The CDR3 sequence: CASSPKQGAGEQYF. The DNA for the CDR3 is TGTGCCAGCAGTCCTAAACAGGGGGCAGGCGAGCAGTACTTC.